A single sample is the source of the 20 T cell receptor beta chains below, sequenced in a study of shared clonotypes between healthy human individuals. The table came from immunoSEQ multiplex PCR; TCRdb's copy has only in-frame clones and leaves some out. The sample holds about a million clones, around 76% seen once. Source material: memory CD4+ T cells sorted from blood. Subset denoted: CD45RA-negative fraction. These receptors all stem from a man aged 18 to 30 in good health.

The table lists this clone with a few counts. CDR3 DNA sequence: TGTGCCAGCTCACCTTCCAGCCTGAACACTGAAGCTTTCTTT. Translating it yields CASSPSSLNTEAFF. The chain uses TRBV18 and TRBJ1-1, with D hard to call. CDR1 is KGHSH and CDR2 is LQKENI in the germline V gene. Trimming shortened V by 3 bases and J by 0 bases, and 8 bases separated the two germline ends. This CDR3 contains 14 residues. Full variable domain (missing parts from reference TRBV18 and TRBJ1-1): NAGVMQNPRHLVRRRGQEARLRCSPMKGHSHVYWYRQLPEEGLKFMVYLQKENIIDESGMPKERFSAEFPKEGPSILRIQQVVRGDSAAYFCASSPSSLNTEAFFGQGTRLTVV.

This clone was seen only a few times. The genes are TRBV18 and TRBJ1-4; tentative D call: TRBD1 (5 bases). Trimming removed 3 bases from V and 2 bases from J, with 13 bases in between. Germline CDR1 KGHSH, CDR2 LQKENI. CDR3 length: 16 residues. CDR3 region: CASSPRSGDTNEKLFF. For the CDR3, the DNA is TGTGCCAGCTCACCCCGGTCCGGGGACACTAATGAAAAACTGTTTTTT.

V gene TRBV18 combines with J gene TRBJ1-1; D gene unclear. The germline V gene encodes CDR1 KGHSH and CDR2 LQKENI. The V end was cut by 2 bases, the J end by 0 bases, with 4 bases between. This CDR3 region has 13 residues. In nucleotides, the CDR3 is TGTGCCAGCTCACCAAAGATGAACACTGAAGCTTTCTTT. Its protein product is CASSPKMNTEAFF. Supplemented by reference TRBV18 and TRBJ1-1, the full variable domain reads NAGVMQNPRHLVRRRGQEARLRCSPMKGHSHVYWYRQLPEEGLKFMVYLQKENIIDESGMPKERFSAEFPKEGPSILRIQQVVRGDSAAYFCASSPKMNTEAFFGQGTRLTVV.

This clone has at least ten counts. The rearrangement links TRBV5-1 to TRBJ2-6, with 8 bases lining up with TRBD1. Trimming removed 4 bases from V and 0 bases from J; junction bases left unmatched: 6. Germline assignment: CDR1 SGHRS and CDR2 YFSETQ. The length of the CDR3 is 17 residues. CDR3 region: CASSDWTGHSGANVLTF. CDR3 bases: TGCGCCAGCAGCGACTGGACAGGGCACTCTGGGGCCAACGTCCTGACTTTC.

The chain couples TRBV19 to TRBJ1-4; TRBD1 might be the D (5 bases). Germline-derived CDR1 and CDR2 are LNHDA and SQIVND (reference sequence). Deletions cut 4 bases from V and 8 bases from J, with 14 bases between. The CDR3 spans 14 residues. This chain's CDR3 is CASSTSRGREKLFF. The CDR3 bases are TGTGCCAGTAGTACTTCTCGGGGCAGGGAAAAACTGTTTTTT.

This clone was recorded a few times. V usage is TRBV28 and J usage is TRBJ2-7; 11 bases agree with TRBD2. With V trimmed by 5 bases and J by 2 bases, 5 bases remained unmatched. There are 15 residues in the CDR3. Per germline, CDR1 MDHEN and CDR2 SYDVKM. The CDR3 DNA sequence: TGTGCCAGCAGTCCACCGACTAGCGGGACCTACGAGCAGTACTTC. It specifies CASSPPTSGTYEQYF.

The chain combines TRBV6-5 with TRBJ2-1; D may be TRBD2 (6 bases). The ends were cut back, 6 bases at V and 0 bases at J, with 9 bases in the middle. From germline, CDR1 is MNHEY and CDR2 SVGAGI. This CDR3 has 14 residues. The CDR3 sequence: CASRGTSSYNEQFF. CDR3 bases: TGTGCCAGCAGGGGGACTTCCTCCTACAATGAGCAGTTCTTC.

The chain combines TRBV27 with TRBJ1-1; D possibly corresponds to TRBD1 (5 bases). Deletions cut 5 bases from V and 0 bases from J, with 16 bases between. The germline V gene has CDR1 MNHEY and CDR2 SMNVEV (reference sequence). This CDR3 comprises 16 residues. This CDR3 reads CASSGAGNRVNTEAFF. DNA for the CDR3: TGTGCCAGCAGTGGGGCAGGAAACCGGGTGAACACTGAAGCTTTCTTT.

The V gene is TRBV6-5, the J gene TRBJ2-4, with TRBD1 as a possible D gene (6 bases). V was trimmed by 6 bases and J by 1 base, leaving 10 bases between them. Germline V gene sequence: CDR1 MNHEY, CDR2 SVGAGI. The CDR3 runs to 14 residues. The CDR3 is CASRGQGAKNIQYF. CDR3 sequence (DNA): TGTGCCAGCAGAGGCCAGGGGGCCAAAAACATTCAGTACTTC.

The CDR3 spells CASSPTGTGPEEQYF. In nucleotides, the CDR3 is TGTGCCAGTAGTCCAACCGGGACGGGCCCGGAGGAGCAGTACTTC. J is TRBJ2-7 and V is TRBV19, with D possibly called TRBD1 or TRBD2 (5 bases each). CDR3 length equals 15 residues. Germline CDR1 and CDR2: LNHDA and SQIVND (reference sequence). Trimming took off 5 bases at V and 7 bases at J, with 21 bases between the two ends.

The gene calls are TRBV10-3 and TRBJ2-5; no reliable D call. The V gene's germline CDR1 is ENHRY and CDR2 SYGVKD. V dropped 8 bases and J dropped 3 bases, with 13 bases sitting between them. There are 13 residues in the CDR3. The CDR3 DNA sequence: TGTGCCATCGGACCTAGGGCTAAAGAGACCCAGTACTTC. This translates into CAIGPRAKETQYF.

This chain joins TRBV30 and TRBJ1-2, with 10 bases identical to TRBD1. The CDR3 totals 14 residues. CDR1 is GTSNPN, CDR2 SVGIG, per germline (reference sequence). V was pared by 7 bases and J by 2 bases, with 7 bases of the junction left unmatched. DNA for the CDR3: TGTGCCTATGCGGGGACAGGGGACAACTATGGCTACACCTTC. Its translation: CAYAGTGDNYGYTF.

This clone showed up just a few times. The same CDR3 can be traced to other DNA sequences in this sample. The chain employs TRBV5-5 and TRBJ1-1; tentatively, D is TRBD1 (5 bases). This CDR3 has 15 residues. With 0 bases removed from V and 4 bases from J, the gap between germline ends came to 13 bases. Germline V CDR1 and CDR2: SGHKS, YYEKEE (reference sequence). The CDR3 protein is CASSLEGARGTEAFF. CDR3 DNA sequence: TGTGCCAGCAGCTTGGAAGGGGCGCGGGGCACTGAAGCTTTCTTT.

The sample holds a few counts of this clone. The chain has TRBV7-8 and TRBJ2-2; TRBD1 or TRBD2 may be the D gene (6 bases each). V was shortened by 10 bases and J by 4 bases, with 13 bases between the two germline ends. From germline, CDR1 is SGHVS and CDR2 FQNEAQ. This CDR3 has 13 residues. This CDR3 reads CATRPGATGELFF. CDR3 sequence (DNA): TGTGCCACCAGGCCGGGGGCCACCGGGGAGCTGTTTTTT.

The chain couples TRBV19 to TRBJ1-5; TRBD1 aligns across 10 bases. Germline V CDR1 and CDR2: LNHDA, SQIVND (reference sequence). The length of the CDR3 is 17 residues. Trimming removed 5 bases from V and 5 bases from J; junction bases left unmatched: 12. This chain's CDR3 is CASSVTNSGQGYQPQHF. The CDR3 nucleotides are TGTGCCAGTAGTGTTACCAACTCGGGACAGGGGTATCAGCCCCAGCATTTT.

CDR3 protein: CASSLYLTDSYEQYF. The CDR3 DNA reads TGTGCCAGCAGCTTATATTTGACAGATTCCTACGAGCAGTACTTC. The chain recombines TRBV11-3 with TRBJ2-7; a possible D gene is TRBD1 (5 bases). The CDR3 consists of 15 residues. From germline, CDR1 is SGHNT and CDR2 YENEEA. Between the trimmed V and J ends, which lost 2 bases and 1 base, there was a span of 12 bases.

J is TRBJ1-1 and V is TRBV11-2; D is undetermined. Trimming left V 5 bases short and J 1 base short, with 11 bases between. Germline V gene sequence: CDR1 SGHAT, CDR2 FQNNGV. The CDR3 spans 14 residues. This CDR3 reads CASSRRTSNTEAFF. The DNA of the CDR3 is TGTGCCAGCAGCCGCCGGACCTCGAACACTGAAGCTTTCTTT.

The chain uses TRBV9 and TRBJ2-1, with D perhaps given as TRBD1 or TRBD2 (5 bases each). This CDR3 region has 15 residues. Germline loops: CDR1 SGDLS, CDR2 YYNGEE. Deletions cut 4 bases from V and 6 bases from J, with 17 bases between. The chain's CDR3 is CASSSYQGDVNEQFF. For the CDR3, the DNA is TGTGCCAGCAGCTCGTACCAGGGAGATGTCAATGAGCAGTTCTTC.

The gene calls are TRBV14 and TRBJ1-1, with D unresolved. From germline, CDR1 is SGHDN and CDR2 FVKESK. The V and J ends lost 2 bases and 9 bases respectively, with 7 bases between them. This CDR3 spans 11 amino acids. CDR3 sequence reads: CASSQYGKAFF. The CDR3 bases are TGTGCCAGCAGCCAATACGGGAAAGCTTTCTTT.

The chain is built from TRBV18 and TRBJ2-3; TRBD1 or TRBD2 may be the D gene (5 bases each). The V and J ends lost 3 bases and 1 base respectively, with 11 bases between them. The CDR3 covers 15 residues. The germline gives CDR1 KGHSH, CDR2 LQKENI. The CDR3 here is CASSPTRDGTDTQYF. The CDR3 DNA is TGTGCCAGCTCACCTACACGGGACGGCACAGATACGCAGTATTTT.